The source of this T cell receptor beta chain is a study of blood T cell repertoires in COVID-19. Study-wide context: Samples taken during acute and convalescent COVID-19 were collected in the United States, Italy and Spain.

This clone occurred once. Clones were sequenced by immunoSEQ multiplex PCR, and TCRdb holds only the in-frame ones, with some missing. The data hold about 63,000 clones, with approximately 81% observed a single time. There are 15 residues in the CDR3. Looked up from germline, CDR1 is SGHAT and CDR2 is FQNNGV. J was trimmed by 0 bases and V by 5 bases; bases with no gene match: 4. This chain links TRBV11-2 with TRBJ2-1, with 7 bases fitting TRBD2. The receptor comes from a woman between 40 and 55 years old with acute COVID-19. Sequenced sample: PBMCs or T cells enriched from blood (not recorded which). CDR3 coding DNA: TGTGCCAGCAGCCCGGGGGGTTACTCCTACAATGAGCAGTTCTTC. This encodes CASSPGGYSYNEQFF.